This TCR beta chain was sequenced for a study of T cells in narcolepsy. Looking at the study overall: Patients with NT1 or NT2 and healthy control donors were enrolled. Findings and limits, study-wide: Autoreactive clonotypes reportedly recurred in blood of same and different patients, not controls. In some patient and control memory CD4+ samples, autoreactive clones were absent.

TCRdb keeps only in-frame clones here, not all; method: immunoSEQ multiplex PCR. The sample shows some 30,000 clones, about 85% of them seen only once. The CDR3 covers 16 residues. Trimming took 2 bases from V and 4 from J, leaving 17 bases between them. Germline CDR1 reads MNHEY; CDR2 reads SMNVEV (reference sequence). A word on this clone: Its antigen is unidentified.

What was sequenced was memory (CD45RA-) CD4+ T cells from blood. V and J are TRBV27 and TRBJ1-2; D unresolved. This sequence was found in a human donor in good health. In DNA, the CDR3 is TGTGCCAGCAGTTTAGGACCAGGCCCCCCGGTCTATGGCTACACCTTC. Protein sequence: CASSLGPGPPVYGYTF.